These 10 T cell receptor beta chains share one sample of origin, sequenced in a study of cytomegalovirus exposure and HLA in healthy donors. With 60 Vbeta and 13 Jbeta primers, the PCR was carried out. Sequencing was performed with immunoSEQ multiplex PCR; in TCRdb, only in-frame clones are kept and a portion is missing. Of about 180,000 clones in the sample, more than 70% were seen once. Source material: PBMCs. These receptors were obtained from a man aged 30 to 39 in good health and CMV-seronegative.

The CDR3 DNA reads TGTGCCTGGAGCGGCGGGAGGGATGAGCCCCAGCATTTT. It yields the protein CAWSGGRDEPQHF. The chain joins TRBV30 to TRBJ1-5; D gene ambiguous. The germline CDR1 and CDR2 sequences are GTSNPN and SVGIG (reference sequence). The CDR3 loop spans 13 amino acids. The V and J ends lost 3 bases and 8 bases respectively, with 14 bases between them.

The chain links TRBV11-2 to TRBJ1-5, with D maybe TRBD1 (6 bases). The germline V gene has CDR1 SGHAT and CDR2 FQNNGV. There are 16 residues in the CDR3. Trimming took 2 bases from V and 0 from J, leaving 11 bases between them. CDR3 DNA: TGTGCCAGCAGCTTAAGGGGGTTCTATAGCAATCAGCCCCAGCATTTT. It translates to CASSLRGFYSNQPQHF.

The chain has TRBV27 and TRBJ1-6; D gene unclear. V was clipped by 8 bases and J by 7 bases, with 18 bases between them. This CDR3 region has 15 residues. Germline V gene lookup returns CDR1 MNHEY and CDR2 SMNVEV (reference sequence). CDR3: CASSKRVPMNSPLHF. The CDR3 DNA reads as TGTGCCAGCTCTAAGCGGGTACCGATGAATTCACCCCTCCACTTT.

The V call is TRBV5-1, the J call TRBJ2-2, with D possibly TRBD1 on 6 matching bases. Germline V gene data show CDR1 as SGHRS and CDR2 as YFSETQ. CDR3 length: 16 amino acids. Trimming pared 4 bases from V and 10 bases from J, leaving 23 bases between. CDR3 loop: CASSLRDTLRSEELFF. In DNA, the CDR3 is TGCGCCAGCAGCCTCCGGGACACCCTTCGTTCTGAGGAGCTGTTTTTT.

Here the CDR3 DNA reads TGCGCCAGCAGCTTGGCTACGGGACAGATCGAGCAGTACTTC. As protein: CASSLATGQIEQYF. The J gene is TRBJ2-7, the V gene TRBV5-1; 7 bases fit TRBD1. Germline V gives CDR1 SGHRS, CDR2 YFSETQ. J lost 6 bases, V lost 0 bases, and 6 bases had no gene match. This CDR3 contains 14 residues.

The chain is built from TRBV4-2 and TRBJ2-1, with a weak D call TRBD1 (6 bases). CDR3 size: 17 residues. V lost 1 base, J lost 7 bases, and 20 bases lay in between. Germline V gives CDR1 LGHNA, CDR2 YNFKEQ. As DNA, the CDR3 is TGTGCCAGCAGCCAAGTCCCGTCAGGGGAGCTGATAAATGAGCAGTTCTTC. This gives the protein CASSQVPSGELINEQFF.

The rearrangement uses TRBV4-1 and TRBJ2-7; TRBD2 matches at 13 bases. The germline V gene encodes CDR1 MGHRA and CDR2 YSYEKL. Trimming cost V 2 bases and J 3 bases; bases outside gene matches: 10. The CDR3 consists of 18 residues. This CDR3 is CASSQRGTSGTSFYEQYF. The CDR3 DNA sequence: TGCGCCAGCAGCCAAAGGGGGACTAGCGGGACCTCTTTCTACGAGCAGTACTTC.

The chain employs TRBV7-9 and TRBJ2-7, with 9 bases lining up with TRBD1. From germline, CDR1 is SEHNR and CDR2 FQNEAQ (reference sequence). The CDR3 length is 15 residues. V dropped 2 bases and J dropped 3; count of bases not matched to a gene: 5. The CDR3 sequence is CASSLTGGLLYEQYF. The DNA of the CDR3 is TGTGCCAGCAGCTTAACAGGGGGCCTCCTCTACGAGCAGTACTTC.

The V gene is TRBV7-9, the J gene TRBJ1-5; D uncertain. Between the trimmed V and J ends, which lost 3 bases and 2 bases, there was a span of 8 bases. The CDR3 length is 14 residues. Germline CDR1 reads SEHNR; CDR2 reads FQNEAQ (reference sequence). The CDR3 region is CASSFSEGNQPQHF. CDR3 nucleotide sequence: TGTGCCAGCAGCTTTTCTGAGGGCAATCAGCCCCAGCATTTT.

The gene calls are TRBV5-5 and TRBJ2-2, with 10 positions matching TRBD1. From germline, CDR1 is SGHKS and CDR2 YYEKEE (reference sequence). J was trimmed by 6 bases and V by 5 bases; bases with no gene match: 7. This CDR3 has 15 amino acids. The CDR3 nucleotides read TGTGCCAGCAGTAAGACAGGGGGCCTCGCCGGGGAGCTGTTTTTT. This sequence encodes CASSKTGGLAGELFF. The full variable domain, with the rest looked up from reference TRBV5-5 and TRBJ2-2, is DAGVTQSPTHLIKTRGQQVTLRCSPISGHKSVSWYQQVLGQGPQFIFQYYEKEERGRGNFPDRFSARQFPNYSSELNVNALLLGDSALYLCASSKTGGLAGELFFGEGSRLTVL.